A selection of T cell receptor beta chains follows, all from one sample in a study of T cell responses to AZD1222 COVID-19 vaccine. Method: immunoSEQ multiplex PCR; TCRdb's copy keeps in-frame clones and lacks some. The data show tens of thousands of clones, around 86% seen once. Sequences were derived from peripheral blood, sampled on day 0 of AZD1222 vaccination. The receptors stem from an adult in good health. Each CDR3 is given with its conserved first and last residue. The D gene is left open where the match is weak.

TRBJ2-1	TRBV6-2/TRBV6-3	NA	CASSDNEQFF	TGTGCCAGCAGCGACAATGAGCAGTTCTTC
TRBJ2-4	TRBV6-2/TRBV6-3	NA	CASSPGVAKNIQYF	TGTGCCAGCAGTCCGGGAGTAGCCAAAAACATTCAGTACTTC
TRBJ2-7	TRBV6-2/TRBV6-3	NA	CASSYAYEQYF	TGTGCCAGCAGTTACGCCTACGAGCAGTACTTC
TRBJ2-7	TRBV5-1	TRBD2	CASSSGLAGIYEQYF	TGCGCCAGCAGCTCTGGACTAGCGGGGATCTACGAGCAGTACTTC
TRBJ2-1	TRBV7-3	TRBD2	CASSSSGLAGVNEQFF	TGTGCCAGCAGCTCCTCAGGACTAGCGGGAGTCAATGAGCAGTTCTTC
TRBJ1-1	TRBV7-8	NA	CASRGTIINTEAFF	TGTGCCAGCAGAGGGACTATCATTAACACTGAAGCTTTCTTT
TRBJ1-1	TRBV30	NA	CAWKLVRERAEAFF	TGTGCCTGGAAGCTGGTCAGGGAAAGGGCTGAAGCTTTCTTT
TRBJ2-1	TRBV27	TRBD2	CASSLVGTSGSLGYNEQFF	TGTGCCAGCAGTCTCGTTGGGACTAGCGGGAGCCTGGGCTACAATGAGCAGTTCTTC
TRBJ2-7	TRBV9	NA	CASSQGGDSSYEQYF	TGTGCCAGCAGCCAAGGCGGGGACAGCAGCTACGAGCAGTACTTC
TRBJ1-2	TRBV15	NA	CATSRGAGNYGYTF	TGTGCCACCAGCAGAGGCGCAGGAAACTATGGCTACACCTTC
TRBJ2-3	TRBV30	NA	CAWSGGLSTDTQYF	TGTGCCTGGAGTGGTGGACTTAGCACAGATACGCAGTATTTT
TRBJ1-4	TRBV11-2	NA	CASSLALPGAELFF	TGTGCCAGCAGCTTAGCGCTGCCGGGTGCGGAACTGTTTTTT
TRBJ2-7	TRBV9	NA	CASNSLYEQYF	TGTGCCAGCAACAGCCTCTACGAGCAGTACTTC
TRBJ1-6	TRBV19	NA	CASSDRPSRGSPLHF	TGTGCCAGTAGTGACAGACCCTCCCGGGGCTCACCCCTCCACTTT
TRBJ1-5	TRBV28	NA	CASSLLYTDSSNQPQHF	TGTGCCAGCAGTCTACTCTATACGGACAGTAGCAATCAGCCCCAGCATTTT
TRBJ1-6	TRBV7-3	NA	CASSLGTDNSPLHF	TGTGCCAGCAGCTTGGGAACGGATAATTCACCCCTCCACTTT
TRBJ1-2	TRBV30	TRBD1	CAWSPTGTGGFVSGYTF	TGTGCCTGGAGCCCCACCGGGACAGGGGGGTTTGTCTCTGGCTACACCTTC